The rows below give T cell receptor beta chains drawn from one sample of a study of neurological immune-mediated disorders. TCRdb itself ran the 5' RACE reads through MiXCR, one entry per CDR3 protein. The sample records 65,000 to 75,000 distinct CDR3 sequences, around 5% being singletons. Sequenced sample: PBMCs. The receptor source for this set is an older woman with multiple sclerosis. The CDR3 runs from the conserved cysteine through the conserved F or W. D genes are given only for firm matches. Size is stated for part of the rows, as once, few or many counts, or as a class when the clone is expanded.

D gene: -; CDR3 length: 11; J gene: TRBJ2-7; clone size: many; V gene: TRBV7-2; CDR3 DNA: TGTGCCAGCAGCTTTAGTCGCGAGCAGTACTTC; CDR3 protein: CASSFSREQYF
D gene: -; CDR3 length: 16; J gene: TRBJ2-1; clone size: many; V gene: TRBV6-2/TRBV6-3; CDR3 DNA: TGTGCCAGCAGTTCCGGGGACCTGACCTCCTACAATGAGCAGTTCTTC; CDR3 protein: CASSSGDLTSYNEQFF
D gene: -; CDR3 length: 17; J gene: TRBJ1-5; clone size: few; V gene: TRBV6-1; CDR3 DNA: TGTGCCAGCAGTGAAGGTCTGCAGGGTAATAGCAATCAGCCCCAGCATTTT; CDR3 protein: CASSEGLQGNSNQPQHF
D gene: TRBD2; CDR3 length: 12; J gene: TRBJ2-1; clone size: many; V gene: TRBV12-3/TRBV12-4; CDR3 DNA: TGTGCCAGCAGTTTGTGGGAGGGGGAGCAGTTCTTC; CDR3 protein: CASSLWEGEQFF
D gene: -; CDR3 length: 11; J gene: TRBJ2-1; clone size: many; V gene: TRBV6-5; CDR3 DNA: TGTGCCAGCAGTCGACTAAATGAGCAGTTCTTC; CDR3 protein: CASSRLNEQFF
D gene: -; CDR3 length: 15; J gene: TRBJ2-7; clone size: many; V gene: TRBV5-6; CDR3 DNA: TGTGCCAGCAGCTACTCGGGAACAGGGTTCTACGAGCAGTACTTC; CDR3 protein: CASSYSGTGFYEQYF
D gene: -; CDR3 length: 14; J gene: TRBJ2-3; clone size: -; V gene: TRBV7-6; CDR3 DNA: TGTGCCAGCAGCCATGACACCCGCACAGATACGCAGTATTTT; CDR3 protein: CASSHDTRTDTQYF
D gene: TRBD1; CDR3 length: 19; J gene: TRBJ2-7; clone size: many; V gene: TRBV5-1; CDR3 DNA: TGCGCCAGCAGCTGGGAGGCTGGGACAGGGATAGTTTCCCTCTACGAGCAGTACTTC; CDR3 protein: CASSWEAGTGIVSLYEQYF
D gene: -; CDR3 length: 12; J gene: TRBJ2-7; clone size: -; V gene: TRBV29-1; CDR3 DNA: TGCAGCGTGCTCCGGACAGTTGGCGTGCAGTACTTC; CDR3 protein: CSVLRTVGVQYF
D gene: -; CDR3 length: 14; J gene: TRBJ2-7; clone size: many; V gene: TRBV5-4; CDR3 DNA: TGTGCCAGCAGCTTGCCTAGTCGTGTAGACGAGCAGTACTTC; CDR3 protein: CASSLPSRVDEQYF
D gene: TRBD1; CDR3 length: 15; J gene: TRBJ2-1; clone size: many; V gene: TRBV27; CDR3 DNA: TGTGCCAGCAGTCCCCGGACAGGGCTAGGCAATGAGCAGTTCTTC; CDR3 protein: CASSPRTGLGNEQFF
D gene: -; CDR3 length: 13; J gene: TRBJ2-7; clone size: many; V gene: TRBV29-1; CDR3 DNA: TGCAGCGTTGGGACAGCCAATAACCGCGAGCAGTACTTC; CDR3 protein: CSVGTANNREQYF
D gene: -; CDR3 length: 15; J gene: TRBJ1-5; clone size: many; V gene: TRBV12-3/TRBV12-4; CDR3 DNA: TGTGCCAGCAGTTTAGATGCCGGGTTAGACCAGCCCCAGCATTTT; CDR3 protein: CASSLDAGLDQPQHF
D gene: -; CDR3 length: 13; J gene: TRBJ2-1; clone size: many; V gene: TRBV5-1; CDR3 DNA: TGCGCCAGCAGCTTGGTGACAGACAATGAGCAGTTCTTC; CDR3 protein: CASSLVTDNEQFF
D gene: -; CDR3 length: 13; J gene: TRBJ1-1; clone size: many; V gene: TRBV29-1; CDR3 DNA: TGCAGCGTTCGGGACGGACCGAACACTGAAGCTTTCTTT; CDR3 protein: CSVRDGPNTEAFF
D gene: TRBD2; CDR3 length: 21; J gene: TRBJ2-7; clone size: many; V gene: TRBV4-3; CDR3 DNA: TGCGCCAGCAGCCAAGGGGGTTGGGCAGGGGAGGCTAGCGGGAGGGTCCACGAGCAGTACTTC; CDR3 protein: CASSQGGWAGEASGRVHEQYF
D gene: TRBD2; CDR3 length: 15; J gene: TRBJ2-5; clone size: many; V gene: TRBV29-1; CDR3 DNA: TGCAGCGTTAACCGGGGGGGGAGTCGGCAAGAGACCCAGTACTTC; CDR3 protein: CSVNRGGSRQETQYF
D gene: -; CDR3 length: 13; J gene: TRBJ2-2; clone size: many; V gene: TRBV7-9; CDR3 DNA: TGTGCCAGCACCTCCCAAGAGGCCGGGGAGCTGTTTTTT; CDR3 protein: CASTSQEAGELFF
D gene: TRBD2; CDR3 length: 15; J gene: TRBJ2-4; clone size: many; V gene: TRBV5-1; CDR3 DNA: TGCGCCAGCAGCCACACGGGACTAGCGTCTGACATTCAGTACTTC; CDR3 protein: CASSHTGLASDIQYF
D gene: -; CDR3 length: 13; J gene: TRBJ2-4; clone size: many; V gene: TRBV30; CDR3 DNA: TGTGCCTGGAGGCGAGGGGGGAAAAACATTCAGTACTTC; CDR3 protein: CAWRRGGKNIQYF
D gene: -; CDR3 length: 14; J gene: TRBJ2-7; clone size: many; V gene: TRBV6-6; CDR3 DNA: TGTGCCAGCAGTTACTCGAGTAGGTCCTACGAGCAGTACTTC; CDR3 protein: CASSYSSRSYEQYF
D gene: -; CDR3 length: 13; J gene: TRBJ1-5; clone size: few; V gene: TRBV21-1; CDR3 DNA: TGTGCCAGCGGGGAGGAGGGCAATCAGCCCCAGCATTTT; CDR3 protein: CASGEEGNQPQHF
D gene: -; CDR3 length: 16; J gene: TRBJ1-3; clone size: many; V gene: TRBV7-6; CDR3 DNA: TGTGCCAGCAGCTCTCGAACAGGCTTTCAGGGAAACACCATATATTTT; CDR3 protein: CASSSRTGFQGNTIYF
D gene: -; CDR3 length: 12; J gene: TRBJ1-5; clone size: -; V gene: TRBV6-2/TRBV6-3; CDR3 DNA: TGTGCCAGCAGGGACCCCCAGGGGCCCCAGCATTTT; CDR3 protein: CASRDPQGPQHF
D gene: -; CDR3 length: 14; J gene: TRBJ1-2; clone size: many; V gene: TRBV14; CDR3 DNA: TGTGCCAGCAGCCAAGGCGCGTTTTCCTATGGCTACACCTTC; CDR3 protein: CASSQGAFSYGYTF
D gene: -; CDR3 length: 12; J gene: TRBJ2-5; clone size: many; V gene: TRBV20-1; CDR3 DNA: TGCAGTGCTAGAGCGGGTCTGGAGACCCAGTACTTC; CDR3 protein: CSARAGLETQYF
D gene: TRBD2; CDR3 length: 16; J gene: TRBJ2-2; clone size: many; V gene: TRBV3-1; CDR3 DNA: TGTGCCAGCAGCCAGGTAGCGGGAGGGAACACCGGGGAGCTGTTTTTT; CDR3 protein: CASSQVAGGNTGELFF
D gene: -; CDR3 length: 12; J gene: TRBJ2-7; clone size: -; V gene: TRBV7-3; CDR3 DNA: TGTGCCAGCAGCTTCCAGGGAAGCGAGCAGTACTTC; CDR3 protein: CASSFQGSEQYF
D gene: TRBD1; CDR3 length: 14; J gene: TRBJ2-5; clone size: many; V gene: TRBV9; CDR3 DNA: TGTGCCAGCAGCATTCGACAGGGGGTAGAGACCCAGTACTTC; CDR3 protein: CASSIRQGVETQYF
D gene: TRBD1; CDR3 length: 16; J gene: TRBJ2-7; clone size: many; V gene: TRBV10-3; CDR3 DNA: TGTGCCATCAGTGCCTCTCCGGGACAGAGCTCCTACGAGCAGTACTTC; CDR3 protein: CAISASPGQSSYEQYF
D gene: -; CDR3 length: 15; J gene: TRBJ1-6; clone size: many; V gene: TRBV7-2; CDR3 DNA: TGTGCCAGCAGCTTAGTTATACAGGTGGATTCACCCCTCCACTTT; CDR3 protein: CASSLVIQVDSPLHF
D gene: -; CDR3 length: 17; J gene: TRBJ2-7; clone size: many; V gene: TRBV21-1; CDR3 DNA: TGTGCCAGCAGCAATCAGACCGTGGGGACAGGGGTCCACGAGCAGTACTTC; CDR3 protein: CASSNQTVGTGVHEQYF
D gene: -; CDR3 length: 15; J gene: TRBJ2-3; clone size: many; V gene: TRBV7-2; CDR3 DNA: TGTGCCAGCAGCCTGTCCGCCAACCGCAAAGATACGCAGTATTTT; CDR3 protein: CASSLSANRKDTQYF
D gene: TRBD2; CDR3 length: 16; J gene: TRBJ2-7; clone size: -; V gene: TRBV3-1; CDR3 DNA: TGTGCCAGCAGACAAGGAATCACTAGCGGCTCCTACGAGCAGTACTTC; CDR3 protein: CASRQGITSGSYEQYF
D gene: -; CDR3 length: 14; J gene: TRBJ1-5; clone size: many; V gene: TRBV5-1; CDR3 DNA: TGCGCCAGCAGCTTGGGGGGGGAGGGGCAGCCCCAGCATTTT; CDR3 protein: CASSLGGEGQPQHF
D gene: TRBD2; CDR3 length: 17; J gene: TRBJ2-4; clone size: many; V gene: TRBV20-1; CDR3 DNA: TGCAGTGCTAGTTCCCTTGTTTTGGAGCGGGGGAGAAACATTCAGTACTTC; CDR3 protein: CSASSLVLERGRNIQYF
D gene: -; CDR3 length: 15; J gene: TRBJ2-2; clone size: many; V gene: TRBV12-3/TRBV12-4; CDR3 DNA: TGTGCCAGCAGAACAGTCGGGCGGAACACCGGGGAGCTGTTTTTT; CDR3 protein: CASRTVGRNTGELFF
D gene: -; CDR3 length: 15; J gene: TRBJ2-2; clone size: many; V gene: TRBV15; CDR3 DNA: TGTGCCACCACTCAGCTGGGCGAAAACACCGGGGAGCTGTTTTTT; CDR3 protein: CATTQLGENTGELFF
D gene: TRBD2; CDR3 length: 14; J gene: TRBJ2-5; clone size: many; V gene: TRBV6-2/TRBV6-3; CDR3 DNA: TGTGCCAGCAGTTACTTCGCGGGAGGGGAGACCCAGTACTTC; CDR3 protein: CASSYFAGGETQYF
D gene: -; CDR3 length: 15; J gene: TRBJ1-2; clone size: many; V gene: TRBV6-2/TRBV6-3; CDR3 DNA: TGTGCCAGCAGTTACCGACAGTTCAAGAACTATGGCTACACCTTC; CDR3 protein: CASSYRQFKNYGYTF
D gene: -; CDR3 length: 12; J gene: TRBJ2-7; clone size: many; V gene: TRBV6-5; CDR3 DNA: TGTGCCAGCAGTCCCGACTCCCACGAGCAGTACTTC; CDR3 protein: CASSPDSHEQYF
D gene: -; CDR3 length: 14; J gene: TRBJ2-5; clone size: many; V gene: TRBV6-6; CDR3 DNA: TGTGCCAGCAGTTACGGGCCGGGGCTGAAGACCCAGTACTTC; CDR3 protein: CASSYGPGLKTQYF